This record looks at one T cell receptor beta chain sequence and its context. This clonotype came up a few times. Its antigen is still unknown. Base-call qualities are not available, and no considerably larger clone is one nucleotide away. The V end gives up 4 bases and the J end 5 bases, leaving 2 bases in the junction not matched to a gene. CDR1 is given as SGHTA and CDR2 as FQGNSA, both from the germline V gene. From the cysteine up to the phenylalanine, the CDR3 has a length of 13 residues. CDR3 DNA is the only sequence kept; it has 39 bases, read in frame from the first base. Receptors were amplified or captured by 5' RACE. This sample was sequenced with an Illumina HiSeq 2500. A second PCR of roughly 7 to 11 cycles was run with a J-beta primer mix and a sample-barcoded 5' primer. A template-switch 5' adaptor carrying 12 random nucleotides introduced a unique molecular identifier onto each TCR beta cDNA molecule. Each sample yielded at least 2.5 million CDR3-containing paired-end reads. The Mint cDNA synthesis kit, primed by a TRBC-specific oligonucleotide, was used to synthesize first-strand cDNA from all RNA. All cDNA was treated with uracil-DNA glycosylase and then went through a first 18-cycle PCR with the universal primers M1SS and BC2_uni_R. As for the original processing: For normalization, 1 million high-quality reads, each with a distinct molecular identifier, were randomly selected from each sample. Instead of being binned into consensus sequences, reads with shared molecular identifiers were discarded. MiTCR, with a Q25 quality threshold and the strictest error-elimination algorithm, was used for CDR3 identification, clonotype clustering and error correction. Lower-bound total TCR beta diversity was estimated with a nonparametric unseen species model using Euler transformation. TCRdb reworked the public reads: Q25 trimming with fastp, MiXCR clone assembly, productive beta chains retained. All rows with the same CDR3 protein become a single entry with the most common DNA and genes. The V and J calls and clone size come from TCRdb's table, not from the authors' own analysis. Across this sample there are approximately 600,000 distinct CDR3 sequences, with about 53% seen only once. The ten largest account for 30% to 45% of the sample.

The sample belongs to a study of blood T cells in healthy people across ages (dated by TCRdb to the mid-2010s). Concerning the study at large: Template switching captured roughly one uniquely barcoded TCR beta cDNA molecule per two T cells in model experiments. The donors were divided into four age groups: young (average 16 years), middle-aged (approximately 42), aged (roughly 60) and long-lived (82). To track age-related changes in TCR beta repertoire diversity, the study relied on deep sequencing normalized with unique cDNA molecular identifiers. Using the same blood draw, the study looked at two additional independent replicas of 1 million unique cDNA reads for two donors, one aged 18 to 30 and the other aged 80 or older. To avoid experimental bias, donors of different ages were spread randomly across the sequencing lanes.

Systemically healthy Caucasian individuals from Russia, 35 to 50 in total and aged about 6 to 100 years, were included as donors. Each donor gave approximately 9.3 milliliters of peripheral blood, collected into EDTA-treated Vacutainer tubes. PBMCs were isolated by Ficoll-Paque density-gradient centrifugation, with at least 7 million obtained per sample. Total RNA, at least 6 micrograms per sample, was extracted from PBMCs with Trizol reagent. Naive CD45RAhigh/CD27high T cell percentages were measured by flow cytometry on a PBMC aliquot from every donor. Overall results and qualifications from the work: Estimates of total diversity based on one million sequenced T cells were regarded as lower bounds and as underestimates. Observed TCR beta diversity correlated strongly with the percentage of naive T cells measured by flow cytometry. Donor CMV infection status was unknown, potentially confounding age-related changes in expanded clonotypes. Bulk unsorted PBMC profiling prevented conclusive comparison of naive and antigen-experienced compartments. Compared with the aged group, the long-lived group had more naive CD4+ T cells, fewer expanded clones and increased TCR diversity, suggesting age selection. Observed TCR beta diversity per million T cells fell roughly linearly with age, and a significant reduction was already apparent by age roughly 40.

The chain uses TRBV7-2 and TRBJ2-5; a stretch of 9 junction bases matches TRBD2. The specimen sequenced was blood. The source of this sequence is a man in his sixties in good health. The CDR3 region has the sequence CASSYGLAETQYF. At the DNA level, the sequence is TGTGCCAGCAGCTACGGACTAGCGGAGACCCAGTACTTC.